Here is one T cell receptor beta chain with its context. Its antigen is not yet known. No base quality values were provided; no much bigger clone lies one nucleotide off. The sample belongs to a study of cytomegalovirus exposure and HLA in healthy donors (dated by TCRdb to about 2017). Study-wide context: The 500 to 800 repertoires of the first cohort and the approximately 110 validation repertoires were produced on the same platform, according to a later analysis. Besides the first cohort of about 730 subjects, a separate validation cohort made up of 120 different subjects was used. The study aimed to test whether cataloging public T cell receptors could reveal signatures of past pathogen exposure. The study combined high-throughput TCR immunosequencing, statistical association of individual TCRs with disease status, and machine learning to predict cytomegalovirus infection status.

The cysteine opens and the phenylalanine closes a CDR3 of 17 amino acids. Of all the DNA, just the CDR3 is kept, 51 bases in frame from base 1. The germline ends are 13 bases apart after V is trimmed by 4 bases and J by 0 bases. CDR1 and CDR2 are drawn from the germline V gene (reference sequence): LNHDA, SQIVND. The library was obtained by the immunoSEQ multiplex PCR assay. For the original study's pipeline: A statistical classification framework was built for diagnosing cytomegalovirus status from the catalog of TCR beta chain sequences. Sourced from immuneACCESS, this table was stored by TCRdb with only in-frame sequences that have V and J called. A share of the clones is absent; for the studies checked, an unresolved V gene accounts for under half, and the remainder has no known explanation. V and J calls and clone size come straight from that table; D and trimming were deduced from the DNA. The sample table shows about 110,000 clones, and roughly 90% are seen once. The top ten hold about 2% of the sample.

Donors formed part of the validation cohort, which comprised 120 subjects and was distinct from the first cohort of roughly 600 subjects. The study at large found these results: The study listed 170 or so TCR beta chains as associated with cytomegalovirus. In vitro tests confirmed that three of the cytomegalovirus-associated TCR beta chains recognize cytomegalovirus antigens. Across donors, most TCR sequences were observed very rarely, whereas some public TCRs were present in many individuals. In a later analysis, TCRs clustered in the first cohort were found to also tend to co-occur in the 130 or so validation repertoires, with approximately 95% of cluster scores above 0. It was suggested by the authors that the approach could potentially be generalized to other disease states and immunological phenotypes. All 120 or so repertoires were used to score co-occurrence in the validation cohort in a later analysis, because that analysis had no HLA typing for the cohort. The classifier was reported to diagnose cytomegalovirus status with high specificity and sensitivity in both the original and validation cohorts.

The sequenced material came from PBMCs. This receptor was identified in a woman aged 18-29 years in good health and CMV-seronegative. The sequence joins TRBV19 to TRBJ1-6; the D gene is perhaps TRBD1, on 6 matching bases. The CDR3 here reads CASSKGGADSYNSPLHF. The sequence in DNA is TGTGCCAGTAGTAAAGGGGGGGCCGACTCCTATAATTCACCCCTCCACTTT.